A selection of T cell receptor beta chains follows, all from one sample in a study of blood T cell repertoires in COVID-19. Assay: immunoSEQ multiplex PCR; the TCRdb copy retains only in-frame clones and omits some. Altogether 250,000 to 300,000 clones are present, 75% to 90% being singletons, with the ten largest covering roughly 13%. The source material was peripheral blood. The receptors shown here come from a woman aged 65 to 85 with COVID-19, enrolled during active disease. Both conserved end residues are part of each CDR3. The D gene is left open where the match is weak. Not every row has a clone size; where given, it reads once, few, many or a size class.

. | TRBJ1-6 | TRBD1 | TRBV6-1 | CASSEARQGSSYNSPLHF | TGTGCCAGCAGTGAAGCGCGACAGGGGAGCTCCTATAATTCACCCCTCCACTTT
once | TRBJ1-1 | TRBD1 | TRBV30 | CAWENDRVEAFF | TGTGCCTGGGAAAACGACAGGGTTGAAGCTTTCTTT
. | TRBJ1-5 | . | TRBV24-1 | CATSAGGNQPQHF | TGTGCCACCAGTGCGGGGGGGAATCAGCCCCAGCATTTT
. | TRBJ2-3 | . | TRBV12-3/TRBV12-4 | CASTNQDTQYF | TGTGCCAGCACCAATCAGGATACGCAGTATTTT
. | TRBJ1-1 | . | TRBV11-2 | CASSFGSGEAFF | TGTGCCAGCAGCTTCGGTAGCGGTGAAGCTTTCTTT
. | TRBJ1-4 | TRBD1 | TRBV30 | CAGQGVREKLFF | TGTGCCGGTCAGGGGGTCCGGGAAAAACTGTTTTTT
. | TRBJ1-2 | TRBD1 | TRBV2 | CASSGPTGGDYGYTF | TGTGCCAGCAGTGGGCCCACAGGGGGCGACTATGGCTACACCTTC
once | TRBJ2-7 | TRBD1 | TRBV5-1 | CASSLGQGFAYEQYF | TGCGCCAGCAGCTTGGGACAGGGGTTCGCCTACGAGCAGTACTTC
. | TRBJ2-3 | TRBD1 | TRBV5-8 | CASSTRQGRSTDTQYF | TGTGCCAGCAGCACCCGACAGGGACGGAGCACAGATACGCAGTATTTT
. | TRBJ1-5 | . | TRBV5-4 | CASSPDGGNQPQHF | TGTGCCAGCAGCCCGGACGGGGGAAATCAGCCCCAGCATTTT
. | TRBJ1-5 | TRBD1 | TRBV5-6 | CASSFRDRGKGKPQHF | TGTGCCAGCAGCTTTCGTGACAGGGGGAAAGGGAAGCCCCAGCATTTT
. | TRBJ1-1 | TRBD1 | TRBV18 | CASSPGQGGLTEAFF | TGTGCCAGCTCACCCGGACAGGGAGGGTTGACTGAAGCTTTCTTT
. | TRBJ1-4 | . | TRBV5-1 | CASSGEDREKLFF | TGCGCCAGCAGCGGGGAAGACAGGGAAAAACTGTTTTTT
. | TRBJ1-3 | . | TRBV3-1/TRBV3-2 | CASSQGFSGNTIYF | TGTGCCAGCAGCCAGGGCTTCTCTGGAAACACCATATATTTT
. | TRBJ1-5 | . | TRBV24-1 | CATSGGNQPQHF | TGTGCCACCAGTGGCGGCAATCAGCCCCAGCATTTT
. | TRBJ1-6 | . | TRBV1 | CTSSHSTFPPYNSPLHF | TGCACCAGCAGCCACTCGACATTCCCCCCCTATAATTCACCCCTCCACTTT
. | TRBJ1-2 | TRBD1 | TRBV2 | CASNSQGAGGYTF | TGTGCCAGCAACTCACAGGGGGCAGGAGGCTACACCTTC
once | TRBJ2-2 | . | TRBV12-3/TRBV12-4 | CASTSNTGELFF | TGTGCCAGCACTTCGAACACCGGGGAGCTGTTTTTT
. | TRBJ2-2 | . | TRBV12-3/TRBV12-4 | CASRGAPGELFF | TGTGCCAGTCGGGGGGCCCCCGGGGAGCTGTTTTTT
. | TRBJ2-7 | TRBD1 | TRBV27 | CASTGRRDRANHSPYEQYF | TGTGCCAGCACGGGGCGGAGGGACAGGGCAAACCACTCACCCTACGAGCAGTACTTC
. | TRBJ2-3 | TRBD1 | TRBV24-1 | CATSPRTGGRGTDTQYF | TGTGCCACCAGTCCCAGGACAGGGGGCAGGGGCACAGATACGCAGTATTTT
. | TRBJ2-1 | TRBD2 | TRBV10-2 | CASTRLAAVRENEQFF | TGCGCCAGCACGAGACTAGCGGCAGTAAGGGAGAATGAGCAGTTCTTC
. | TRBJ1-2 | TRBD1 | TRBV19 | CASSIKAGGVGYTF | TGTGCCAGTAGTATTAAGGCAGGGGGCGTTGGCTACACCTTC
. | TRBJ1-1 | TRBD1 | TRBV28 | CASRIQGTEAFF | TGTGCCAGCAGGATACAGGGGACTGAAGCTTTCTTT
. | TRBJ1-2 | . | TRBV30 | CAWTLWLRELGPYGYTF | TGTGCCTGGACTCTCTGGTTGAGGGAACTGGGTCCCTATGGCTACACCTTC
. | TRBJ2-1 | TRBD1 | TRBV19 | CASNRGPSYYNEQFF | TGTGCCAGCAATAGGGGGCCCTCCTACTACAATGAGCAGTTCTTC
. | TRBJ2-7 | TRBD1 | TRBV7-9 | CASSLTGDGEQYF | TGTGCCAGCAGCCTGACAGGGGACGGAGAGCAGTACTTC
. | TRBJ2-7 | . | TRBV2 | CASSESGWGPSTYEQYF | TGTGCCAGCAGTGAGTCGGGTTGGGGGCCTTCCACCTACGAGCAGTACTTC
many | TRBJ1-5 | . | TRBV10-2 | CASTELGLDRPQHF | TGCGCCAGCACCGAACTGGGGCTAGACCGGCCCCAGCATTTT
. | TRBJ1-2 | . | TRBV19 | CASSPDSRSYGYTF | TGTGCCAGTAGTCCGGACTCACGTAGCTATGGCTACACCTTC
. | TRBJ2-3 | . | TRBV30 | CACLSYMNTQYF | TGTGCCTGCCTCTCCTATATGAATACGCAGTATTTT
. | TRBJ1-1 | . | TRBV6-1 | CASSEAGAPKNTEAFF | TGTGCCAGCAGTGAGGCAGGCGCACCTAAGAACACTGAAGCTTTCTTT